The present entry profiles one TCR beta chain with its context. This clonotype turned up a few times. No cognate antigen has been identified for it. Qualities for individual bases were not recorded, and no much larger clone is one base off. This sample was included in a study of T-cell reconstitution after alpha-beta-depleted transplantation in children (dated by TCRdb to about 2016). In the study overall: T-cell immune reconstitution after TCRalphabeta/CD19-depleted allogeneic hematopoietic cell transplantation in children was quantitatively tracked in the study by means of TCR repertoire profiling.

The library was generated by PCR. Sequenced on an Illumina HiSeq 2500. Molecular barcoding was employed in the preparation of TCR libraries, with unique molecular identifiers being used to normalize TCRbeta repertoire quantification. The public reads were reanalyzed by TCRdb: fastp trimming at Q25, MiXCR alignment, in-frame beta chains only. Duplicate CDR3 protein sequences are folded into a single record with the most common DNA and genes. The sample table holds around 360,000 distinct CDR3 sequences, of which over 9% were seen once. The ten most abundant clones make up more than 2% of the sample. Source: PBMCs from the stem cell graft donor, taken from the stem cell graft. The TCR comes from a human donor who donated a stem cell graft to a child with acute lymphoblastic leukemia.

The CDR3 reads CASSVATGTQYF. The DNA reads TGTGCCAGCAGCGTGGCTACGGGTACGCAGTATTTT. The receptor chain draws on TRBV9 and TRBJ2-3, with no D gene named confidently. The CDR3 goes from the cysteine to the phenylalanine over 12 residues. Just CDR3 DNA is preserved here, 36 bases in frame from base 1. The germline V gene gives CDR1 as SGDLS and CDR2 as YYNGEE. V and J lose 2 bases and 8 bases, and a span of 9 bases separates them.